The 19 T cell receptor beta chains given below trace back to one sample, sequenced in a study of blood T cell repertoires in COVID-19. Measured with immunoSEQ multiplex PCR; TCRdb has only the in-frame clones, and not every one. Among roughly 64,000 clones listed, 80% to 90% were seen once. Sequenced: peripheral blood. These receptor sequences come from a man between 35 and 55 years old with acute or convalescent COVID-19.

The J gene is TRBJ1-5, the V gene TRBV7-9; weak D call: TRBD1 (5 bases). Trimming took off 4 bases at V and 2 bases at J, with 15 bases between the two ends. Germline lookup yields CDR1 SEHNR and CDR2 FQNEAQ (reference sequence). CDR3 length equals 16 residues. This chain's CDR3 is CASSYTDSWGNQPQHF. Here the CDR3 DNA reads TGTGCCAGCAGCTATACCGACAGTTGGGGCAATCAGCCCCAGCATTTT.

This chain joins TRBV6-5 and TRBJ1-4, with 9 bases matching TRBD1. Per the germline V gene, CDR1 is MNHEY and CDR2 is SVGAGI. V lost 4 bases, J lost 7 bases, and 7 bases stayed unmatched. The length of the CDR3 is 15 residues. The CDR3 protein is CASSSEGTGSEKLFF. CDR3 bases: TGTGCCAGCAGTTCCGAAGGGACAGGGAGTGAAAAACTGTTTTTT.

The chain uses TRBV5-1 and TRBJ2-5; no reliable D call. The CDR3 runs to 11 residues. CDR1 SGHRS and CDR2 YFSETQ come from the germline V gene. Trimming removed 7 bases at V and 0 bases at J, with 4 bases between. Here the CDR3 reads CASRDQETQYF. Written as DNA, the CDR3 is TGCGCCAGCCGGGACCAAGAGACCCAGTACTTC.

The chain has TRBV20-1 and TRBJ2-5; D ambiguous. There are 11 residues in the CDR3. Trimming removed 5 bases from V and 4 bases from J, with 8 bases in between. Germline-derived CDR1 and CDR2 are DFQATT and SNEGSKA (reference sequence). The CDR3 region is CSARGRETQYF. The CDR3 DNA is TGCAGTGCTCGAGGTAGAGAGACCCAGTACTTC.

The rearrangement joins TRBV2 to TRBJ2-3; 7 bases match TRBD2. Losses at the gene ends were 4 bases for V and 2 bases for J; bases not matched to a gene: 9. Germline CDR1 is SNHLY and CDR2 is FYNNEI. There are 16 residues in the CDR3. The CDR3 region has the DNA TGTGCCAGCAGTGGGCGACTAGCTGGGCTCACAGATACGCAGTATTTT. As protein: CASSGRLAGLTDTQYF.

The rearrangement joins TRBV24-1 to TRBJ2-3; possible D gene TRBD1, 5 bases. The CDR3 has 15 residues. Germline V gene lookup returns CDR1 KGHDR and CDR2 SFDVKD. Trimming removed 1 base from V and 4 bases from J, with 11 bases in between. The CDR3 is CATSDFRGLADTQYF. Here the CDR3 DNA reads TGTGCCACCAGTGATTTTAGGGGATTGGCAGATACGCAGTATTTT.

The V and J genes are TRBV11-2 and TRBJ2-5; TRBD1 matches at 7 bases. V trimming: 6 bases; J trimming: 1 base; junction bases outside the gene matches: 8. The CDR3 is made up of 15 amino acids. Germline V gene sequence: CDR1 SGHAT, CDR2 FQNNGV. CDR3 sequence reads: CASRIRDRAQETQYF. CDR3 DNA sequence: TGTGCCAGCAGAATCCGGGACAGAGCCCAAGAGACCCAGTACTTC.

This chain uses TRBV5-5 with TRBJ2-3; tentatively, D is TRBD2 (5 bases). The CDR3 is made up of 15 amino acids. The V gene lost 4 bases and the J gene lost 4 bases, with 16 bases spanning the gap. Germline V CDR1 and CDR2: SGHKS, YYEKEE (reference sequence). CDR3 residues: CASSRGLVTADTQYF. In DNA, the CDR3 is TGTGCCAGCAGCAGAGGGCTAGTGACGGCAGATACGCAGTATTTT.

CDR3 in DNA: TGCGCCAGCAGTCATTCGGGGGCCGGGACAGGGAATGAAAAACTGTTTTTT. It translates to CASSHSGAGTGNEKLFF. V and J are TRBV5-1 and TRBJ1-4; 9 bases agree with TRBD1. The V gene end was trimmed by 5 bases and the J gene end by 5 bases; junction bases not matched to a gene: 13. The CDR3 is 17 amino acids. CDR1 is SGHRS, CDR2 YFSETQ, per germline. Full variable domain (rest looked up from reference TRBV5-1 and TRBJ1-4): KAGVTQTPRYLIKTRGQQVTLSCSPISGHRSVSWYQQTPGQGLQFLFEYFSETQRNKGNFPGRFSGRQFSNSRSEMNVSTLELGDSALYLCASSHSGAGTGNEKLFFGSGTQLSVL.

The V call is TRBV15, the J call TRBJ2-5; a weak D match, TRBD2 (6 bases). The germline gives CDR1 LNHNV, CDR2 YYDKDF (reference sequence). V lost 0 bases, J lost 5 bases, and 19 bases lay in between. This CDR3 is built from 17 residues. CDR3 loop: CATSRDLRGNLLETQYF. CDR3 nucleotides: TGTGCCACCAGCAGAGATCTTCGGGGGAATCTACTGGAGACCCAGTACTTC.

The rearrangement uses TRBV10-1 and TRBJ2-5; D is perhaps TRBD1 (5 bases). Germline V lookup: CDR1 WNHNN, CDR2 SYGVQD (reference sequence). Trimming stripped 0 bases from V and 7 bases from J, with 12 bases between. This CDR3 has 14 residues. The CDR3 region is CASSESSGRGTQYF. CDR3 coding DNA: TGCGCCAGCAGTGAGTCGTCAGGGCGAGGGACCCAGTACTTC.

For the CDR3, the DNA is TGTGCCAGTATCTCCCTTGGGGCAGACAGAAACACTGAAGCTTTCTTT. Translating gives CASISLGADRNTEAFF. V usage is TRBV19 and J usage is TRBJ1-1; D perhaps matches TRBD1 (5 bases). Between the trimmed V and J ends, which lost 7 bases and 2 bases, there was a span of 20 bases. CDR3 size: 16 residues. Germline values: CDR1 LNHDA, CDR2 SQIVND (reference sequence). The whole variable domain, filled in from reference TRBV19 and TRBJ1-1, reads DGGITQSPKYLFRKEGQNVTLSCEQNLNHDAMYWYRQDPGQGLRLIYYSQIVNDFQKGDIAEGYSVSREKKESFPLTVTSAQKNPTAFYLCASISLGADRNTEAFFGQGTRLTVV.

V and J are TRBV6-5 and TRBJ1-5; no reliable D call. V was pared by 4 bases and J by 0 bases, with 4 bases between. Per the germline V gene, CDR1 is MNHEY and CDR2 is SVGAGI. This CDR3 contains 13 residues. The CDR3 nucleotides read TGTGCCAGCAGTTTACTTAGCAATCAGCCCCAGCATTTT. Translated: CASSLLSNQPQHF.

The J gene is TRBJ2-6, the V gene TRBV3-1 (or the pseudogene TRBV3-2), with 11 bases lining up with TRBD2. The V and J ends lost 4 bases and 3 bases, in that order; junction bases with no gene match: 14. The CDR3 has 20 residues. CDR1 LGHDT and CDR2 YNNKEL come from the germline V gene (reference sequence). The CDR3 nucleotides are TGTGCCAGCAGCCCCGACGTAGCGGGGGGGCCTGGGTATGGGGCCAACGTCCTGACTTTC. It yields the protein CASSPDVAGGPGYGANVLTF.

The genes are TRBV27 and TRBJ1-2, with D perhaps TRBD1 (6 bases). The CDR3 runs 13 residues. Germline values: CDR1 MNHEY, CDR2 SMNVEV (reference sequence). V gave up 6 bases and J gave up 9 bases, with 17 bases separating them. CDR3 coding DNA: TGTGCCAGCAGCCGAACAGGGCAAGGGAGCTACACCTTC. Translated: CASSRTGQGSYTF.

The V call is TRBV12-3 or TRBV12-4, the J call TRBJ1-4; no clear D gene. There are 13 residues in the CDR3. Deletions cut 0 bases from V and 5 bases from J, with 4 bases between. CDR3 nucleotides: TGTGCCAGCAGTTTAGCGCTAAATGAAAAACTGTTTTTT. Its translation is CASSLALNEKLFF.

This chain joins TRBV15 and TRBJ2-7; possibly TRBD2 for D (5 bases). Germline V gene lookup returns CDR1 LNHNV and CDR2 YYDKDF (reference sequence). V shed 0 bases and J shed 0 bases, with 12 bases lying between them. The CDR3 covers 16 residues. CDR3 sequence: CATSRDEGASSYEQYF. The CDR3, as DNA: TGTGCCACCAGCAGAGATGAGGGAGCCAGCTCCTACGAGCAGTACTTC.

V and J are TRBV10-2 and TRBJ2-1; D unresolved. V dropped 6 bases and J dropped 8 bases, with 14 bases sitting between them. CDR3 length: 13 amino acids. Germline loops: CDR1 WSHSY, CDR2 SAAADI. DNA of the CDR3: TGCGCCAGCAGGGTACCTACTGTCGATGAGCAGTTCTTC. Its protein product is CASRVPTVDEQFF.

The chain has TRBV7-8 and TRBJ2-7; 15 bases line up with TRBD2. The CDR3 is made up of 16 amino acids. Germline loops: CDR1 SGHVS, CDR2 FQNEAQ. The ends lost 8 bases at V and 0 bases at J; junction bases unmatched: 5. For the CDR3, the DNA is TGTGCCAGCGGGACTAGCGGGGGGCTCCTCTCCTACGAGCAGTACTTC. It codes for CASGTSGGLLSYEQYF.